This is a list of T cell receptor beta chains from one sample in a study of chemoradiotherapy in HPV16-positive cancers. Repertoires were generated with immunoSEQ multiplex PCR, while TCRdb's copy carries only in-frame clones and drops some. The sample lists roughly 5,800 clones, 55% to 80% seen once, with 11% in the top ten. The sample was taken from a patient who underwent chemoradiotherapy. Receptor source: a human donor with HPV-associated anogenital cancer. CDR3s include the opening cysteine and the closing phenylalanine or tryptophan. D genes are given only for firm matches. The listing skips clone size in some rows; elsewhere it reads once, few, many or a size class.

TRBJ2-3	.	15	.	TRBV7-2	CASTPGLPGADTQYF	TGTGCCAGCACCCCCGGCCTCCCGGGGGCAGATACGCAGTATTTT
TRBJ2-1	TRBD1	13	.	TRBV5-6	CASSADRGREQFF	TGTGCCAGCAGCGCGGACAGGGGCCGTGAGCAGTTCTTC
TRBJ2-7	.	15	.	TRBV4-1	CASSQGRQDLYEQYF	TGCGCCAGCAGCCAAGGTCGACAGGATCTCTACGAGCAGTACTTC
TRBJ2-1	.	13	.	TRBV9	CASTPQGNNEQFF	TGTGCCAGCACCCCACAGGGAAACAATGAGCAGTTCTTC
TRBJ1-2	.	15	few	TRBV6-5	CASSYGQGRAYGYTF	TGTGCCAGCAGTTACGGGCAGGGTAGGGCCTATGGCTACACCTTC
TRBJ2-3	.	13	.	TRBV5-6	CASLRESTDTQYF	TGTGCCAGCTTGAGGGAGAGCACAGATACGCAGTATTTT
TRBJ1-2	.	16	.	TRBV11-2	CASSPSGWRRDYGYTF	TGTGCCAGCAGCCCCAGTGGGTGGCGCCGGGACTATGGCTACACCTTC
TRBJ2-7	TRBD2	14	.	TRBV28	CASSFGGGLYEQYF	TGTGCCAGCAGTTTCGGGGGGGGCTTATACGAGCAGTACTTC
TRBJ1-1	.	12	.	TRBV28	CASRSGLGEAFF	TGTGCCAGCAGGAGCGGACTAGGTGAAGCTTTCTTT
TRBJ1-6	.	17	.	TRBV30	CAWSTYGRGTYNSPLHF	TGTGCCTGGAGTACTTATGGTAGGGGCACCTATAATTCACCCCTCCACTTT
TRBJ1-2	TRBD1	13	few	TRBV19	CASSVDRGHSYTF	TGTGCCAGTAGTGTGGACAGGGGGCATAGCTACACCTTC